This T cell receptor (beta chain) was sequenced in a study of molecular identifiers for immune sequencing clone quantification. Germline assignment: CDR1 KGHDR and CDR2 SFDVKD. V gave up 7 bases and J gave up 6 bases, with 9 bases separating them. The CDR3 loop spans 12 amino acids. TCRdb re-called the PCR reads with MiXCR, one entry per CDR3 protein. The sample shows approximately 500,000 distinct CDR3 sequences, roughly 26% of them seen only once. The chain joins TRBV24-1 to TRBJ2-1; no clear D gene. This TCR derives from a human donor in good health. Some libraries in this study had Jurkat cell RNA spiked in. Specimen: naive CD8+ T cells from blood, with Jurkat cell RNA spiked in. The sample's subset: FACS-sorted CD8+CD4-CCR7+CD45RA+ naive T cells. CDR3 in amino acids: CATRGSGNEQFF. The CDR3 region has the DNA TGTGCCACCAGGGGGTCGGGCAATGAGCAGTTCTTC.